This entry describes one T cell receptor (beta chain). Its cognate antigen is unknown. The CDR3 has 14 amino acids. Assay used: immunoSEQ multiplex PCR; TCRdb lists only in-frame clones, some missing. Of approximately 84,000 clones in the sample, approximately 86% are singletons; the top ten hold 15% to 20%. These data are taken from a study of PD-1 blockade in classical Hodgkin lymphoma. As for time point: cycle 4 day 1 (C4D1), after around six weeks of nivolumab. Brentuximab vedotin exposure varied, and every patient relapsed after autologous stem cell transplantation. Study-wide results and caveats: Reported findings placed baseline TCR diversity lower in newly diagnosed patients (compared with healthy donors). The baseline diversity of complete responders showed similarity to that of newly diagnosed patients.

This chain connects TRBV21-1 to TRBJ2-7; the table's D call, TRBD2, has no DNA check behind it. TRBV21-1 is labeled a pseudogene. The sample here was peripheral blood mononuclear cells (PBMCs), taken before the fourth cycle of nivolumab. The receptor was derived from a human donor with classical Hodgkin lymphoma. The CDR3 reads CATRFERVSYEQYF. The CDR3, as DNA: TGTGCCACCCGGTTTGAGAGGGTTTCCTACGAGCAGTACTTC.